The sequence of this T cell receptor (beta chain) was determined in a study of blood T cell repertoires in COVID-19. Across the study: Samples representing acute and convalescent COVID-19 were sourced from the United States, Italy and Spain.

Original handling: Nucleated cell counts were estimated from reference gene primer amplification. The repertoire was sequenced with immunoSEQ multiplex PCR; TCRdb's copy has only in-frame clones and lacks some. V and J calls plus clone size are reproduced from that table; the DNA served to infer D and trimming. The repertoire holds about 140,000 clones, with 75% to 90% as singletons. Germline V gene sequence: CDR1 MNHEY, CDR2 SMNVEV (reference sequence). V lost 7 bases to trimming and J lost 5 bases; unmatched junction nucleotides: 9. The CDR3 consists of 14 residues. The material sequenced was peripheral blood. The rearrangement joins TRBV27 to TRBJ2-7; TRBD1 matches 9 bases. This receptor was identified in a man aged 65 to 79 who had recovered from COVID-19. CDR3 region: CASKRNRGQDEQYF. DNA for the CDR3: TGTGCCAGCAAAAGGAACAGGGGGCAAGACGAGCAGTACTTC.